A single sample gave rise to the 13 T cell receptor beta chains below, sequenced in a study of response to subunit inactivated influenza vaccine. TCRdb reanalysed the RT-PCR reads using MiXCR and keeps one entry per CDR3 protein. The data hold fewer than 750,000 distinct CDR3 sequences, with approximately 15% observed a single time. The sequences come from PBMCs from blood, collected 11 to 12 days after vaccination. Source of these receptors: a man aged 50-60 years who received an inactivated influenza vaccine.

This clonotype has more than one count but fewer than ten. The V and J genes are TRBV12-3 or TRBV12-4 and TRBJ2-7; D gene ambiguous. CDR3 length: 15 amino acids. V shed 3 bases and J shed 1 base, with 13 bases lying between them. The CDR3 here is CASSFIGRISYEQYF. The CDR3 coding sequence is TGTGCCAGCAGTTTTATTGGCAGGATTTCCTACGAGCAGTACTTC.

A few counts support this clonotype. A much larger clone sits a single nucleotide away, making a read error possible. The chain recombines TRBV10-3 with TRBJ2-7; 11 bases line up with TRBD2. CDR1 and CDR2 from the germline V gene are ENHRY and SYGVKD. J was trimmed by 5 bases and V by 3 bases; bases with no gene match: 6. This CDR3 comprises 15 residues. CDR3 in amino acids: CAISDSTSGGDEQYF. The CDR3 bases are TGTGCCATCAGTGATTCAACTAGCGGGGGTGACGAGCAGTACTTC.

Here the CDR3 reads CASSQPGTSGRARQFF. The CDR3 DNA follows: TGTGCCAGCAGCCAACCGGGGACTAGCGGGAGGGCCAGGCAGTTCTTC. The genes are TRBV14 and TRBJ2-1; 16 nucleotides align to TRBD2. With 2 bases clipped from V and 12 bases from J, the junction kept 7 bases outside the gene matches. The CDR3 contains 16 residues. Looked up from germline, CDR1 is SGHDN and CDR2 is FVKESK.

This clonotype was detected many times. This chain links TRBV2 with TRBJ1-2, with D tentatively TRBD1 (5 bases). Looked up from germline, CDR1 is SNHLY and CDR2 is FYNNEI. Trimming cost V 11 bases and J 8 bases, with 21 bases left between them. CDR3 length: 13 amino acids. CDR3 protein: CAGGSGTLVGYTF. CDR3 in DNA: TGTGCCGGTGGATCCGGGACCCTTGTGGGCTACACCTTC. Full variable domain (missing parts from reference TRBV2 and TRBJ1-2): EPEVTQTPSHQVTQMGQEVILRCVPISNHLYFYWYRQILGQKVEFLVSFYNNEISEKSEIFDDQFSVERPDGSNFTLKIRSTKLEDSAMYFCAGGSGTLVGYTFGSGTRLTVV.

A few counts support this clonotype. The rearrangement joins TRBV7-8 to TRBJ1-6; 7 bases align to TRBD1. V lost 4 bases to trimming and J lost 7 bases; unmatched junction nucleotides: 7. Germline V gene lookup returns CDR1 SGHVS and CDR2 FQNEAQ. The CDR3 has 15 amino acids. The CDR3 protein is CASSSETGYNSPLHF. The CDR3 coding sequence is TGTGCCAGCAGCTCGGAGACAGGGTACAATTCACCCCTCCACTTT. Together with reference TRBV7-8 and TRBJ1-6, the CDR3 gives the full variable domain: GAGVSQSPRYKVAKRGQDVALRCDPISGHVSLFWYQQALGQGPEFLTYFQNEAQLDKSGLPSDRFFAERPEGSVSTLKIQRTQQEDSAVYLCASSSETGYNSPLHFGNGTRLTVT.

In this sample, this clonotype turned up many times. The chain links TRBV18 to TRBJ2-3, with D uncertain. This CDR3 contains 13 residues. Trimming took off 0 bases at V and 5 bases at J, with 6 bases between the two ends. Germline V gene lookup returns CDR1 KGHSH and CDR2 LQKENI. The CDR3 sequence is CASSPPYGDTQYF. DNA for the CDR3: TGTGCCAGCTCACCACCCTACGGAGATACGCAGTATTTT.

This clonotype was counted only a few times. The rearrangement joins TRBV12-3 or TRBV12-4 to TRBJ1-1; D is unclear. The CDR3 consists of 14 residues. V was clipped by 6 bases and J by 4 bases, with 15 bases between them. This CDR3 is CASSRVGGVTEAFF. The CDR3 DNA sequence: TGTGCCAGCAGCCGGGTCGGTGGTGTCACTGAAGCTTTCTTT.

V and J are TRBV7-2 and TRBJ2-5; D perhaps matches TRBD2 (6 bases). Germline lookup yields CDR1 SGHTA and CDR2 FQGNSA. There are 14 residues in the CDR3. V was pared by 5 bases and J by 5 bases, with 15 bases between. CDR3: CASSRSGPGETQYF. Here the CDR3 DNA reads TGTGCCAGCAGCCGGAGCGGGCCCGGCGAGACCCAGTACTTC.

This clonotype was detected only a few times. The V and J genes are TRBV29-1 and TRBJ2-2, with D perhaps matching TRBD1 or TRBD2 (5 bases each). The V and J ends lost 7 bases and 2 bases respectively, with 14 bases between them. From germline, CDR1 is SQVTM and CDR2 ANQGSEA. CDR3 length: 14 residues. The CDR3 here is CSAEWGFNTGELFF. The CDR3 nucleotides read TGCAGCGCAGAGTGGGGGTTCAACACCGGGGAGCTGTTTTTT.

Ten or more counts support this clonotype. The CDR3 sequence: CASSQDRQNTEAFF. The CDR3 DNA follows: TGCGCCAGCAGCCAAGATCGACAGAACACTGAAGCTTTCTTT. The rearrangement uses TRBV4-1 and TRBJ1-1, with D unclear. This CDR3 is 14 amino acids long. Germline V gives CDR1 MGHRA, CDR2 YSYEKL. The V gene lost 0 bases and the J gene lost 1 base, with 6 bases spanning the gap.

There are many counts of this clonotype. The chain links TRBV20-1 to TRBJ2-7; D is unclear. The V gene lost 3 bases and the J gene lost 2 bases, with 8 bases spanning the gap. Looked up from germline, CDR1 is DFQATT and CDR2 is SNEGSKA (reference sequence). This CDR3 is built from 12 residues. The CDR3 sequence is CSASNPAYEQYF. In DNA, the CDR3 is TGCAGTGCTAGTAACCCGGCCTACGAGCAGTACTTC.

V and J are TRBV24-1 and TRBJ2-5; the D is unclear. The CDR3 is made up of 14 amino acids. Germline lookup yields CDR1 KGHDR and CDR2 SFDVKD. V was trimmed by 1 base and J by 1 base, leaving 6 bases between them. This chain's CDR3 is CATSDFHGQETQYF. CDR3 sequence (DNA): TGTGCCACCAGTGATTTTCACGGCCAAGAGACCCAGTACTTC.

The rearrangement links TRBV12-3 or TRBV12-4 to TRBJ2-1; a possible D gene is TRBD1 (5 bases). The germline V and J ends were trimmed by 3 bases and 5 bases, with 11 bases remaining between them. CDR3 length: 14 amino acids. In nucleotides, the CDR3 is TGTGCCAGCAGTTTTCGGCGCAGGGACAATGAGCAGTTCTTC. It is translated as CASSFRRRDNEQFF.